The 23 T cell receptor beta chains in this list originate from one sample, sequenced in a study of blood T cell repertoires in COVID-19. Libraries were prepared by immunoSEQ multiplex PCR; TCRdb keeps only in-frame clonotypes and omits some of them. The sample yields about 250,000 clones, about 82% seen once. What was sequenced was PBMCs or T cells enriched from blood (not recorded which). These receptors came from a woman aged 50 to 60 with acute COVID-19.

This clone was found a few times. The chain employs TRBV11-2 and TRBJ2-3, with D possibly matching TRBD1 (5 bases). The CDR3 sequence is 14 residues long. Per germline, CDR1 SGHAT and CDR2 FQNNGV. Trimming left V 3 bases short and J 2 bases short, with 9 bases between. The CDR3 loop reads CASSLGHYTDTQYF. Written as DNA, the CDR3 is TGTGCCAGCAGCTTGGGGCATTACACAGATACGCAGTATTTT.

This clone was counted a few times. The chain has TRBV12-3 or TRBV12-4 and TRBJ2-1; no reliable D call. V was shortened by 4 bases and J by 10 bases, with 14 bases between the two germline ends. The CDR3 loop spans 13 amino acids. CDR3 sequence reads: CASSSLVVEEQFF. DNA for the CDR3: TGTGCCAGCAGTTCACTCGTTGTCGAGGAGCAGTTCTTC.

The rearrangement links TRBV19 to TRBJ1-2; 8 positions agree with TRBD1. In germline, CDR1 is LNHDA, CDR2 SQIVND (reference sequence). CDR3 size: 13 residues. V trimming: 8 bases; J trimming: 0 bases; junction bases outside the gene matches: 2. The CDR3 region is CASLDRANYGYTF. As DNA, the CDR3 is TGTGCCAGTTTGGACAGGGCTAACTATGGCTACACCTTC.

The chain recombines TRBV6-1 with TRBJ1-2; no clear D gene. There are 15 residues in the CDR3. V was cut by 1 base and J by 4 bases, with 13 bases left in between. Germline V lookup: CDR1 MNHNS, CDR2 SASEGT. The CDR3 region is CASSEVERTLYGYTF. The CDR3 coding sequence is TGTGCCAGCAGTGAAGTGGAGAGAACCCTCTATGGCTACACCTTC.

The chain carries TRBV4-3 and TRBJ1-5; D unresolved. This CDR3 spans 13 amino acids. Germline assignment: CDR1 LGHNA and CDR2 YSLEER. The V end lost 0 bases, the J end lost 5 bases, and 5 bases lay between the germline ends. CDR3 amino acids: CASSQDPYQPQHF. The DNA for the CDR3 is TGCGCCAGCAGCCAAGATCCCTATCAGCCCCAGCATTTT.

The chain joins TRBV4-3 to TRBJ1-1; maybe TRBD1 (6 bases). V lost 4 bases and J lost 1, with 13 bases in between. Germline-derived CDR1 and CDR2 are LGHNA and YSLEER. This CDR3 comprises 15 residues. CDR3 nucleotide sequence: TGCGCCAGCAGCCGCGAAGGCAGGGGGAACACTGAAGCTTTCTTT. Protein sequence: CASSREGRGNTEAFF.

This chain connects TRBV6-5 to TRBJ1-1, with D possibly matching TRBD1 (6 bases). Germline-derived CDR1 and CDR2 are MNHEY and SVGAGI. The CDR3 is made up of 13 amino acids. Between the trimmed V and J ends, which lost 10 bases and 0 bases, there was a span of 12 bases. CDR3 region: CATWTALNTEAFF. CDR3 DNA: TGTGCCACCTGGACAGCCTTGAACACTGAAGCTTTCTTT.

The genes are TRBV3-1 (or the pseudogene TRBV3-2) and TRBJ1-2; no clear D. From germline, CDR1 is LGHDT and CDR2 YNNKEL (reference sequence). CDR3 length equals 13 residues. The germline V and J ends were trimmed by 4 bases and 4 bases, with 10 bases remaining between them. The CDR3 coding sequence is TGTGCCAGCAGCCCAACTACTTCCTATGGCTACACCTTC. Amino acids: CASSPTTSYGYTF.

The CDR3, as DNA: TGTGCCACCAGTGACTCAAGGCTGCGGGGGGGAGAGACCCAGTACTTC. It specifies CATSDSRLRGGETQYF. The rearrangement links TRBV24-1 to TRBJ2-5; 9 bases align to TRBD2. The V gene's germline CDR1 is KGHDR and CDR2 SFDVKD. V was clipped by 4 bases and J by 4 bases; unmatched bases: 9. This CDR3 comprises 16 residues.

The chain recombines TRBV6-2 or TRBV6-3 with TRBJ2-1, with D possibly TRBD1 on 5 matching bases. There are 17 residues in the CDR3. Trimming took 2 bases from V and 4 from J, leaving 18 bases between them. In germline, CDR1 is MNHEY, CDR2 SVGEGT. The DNA of the CDR3 is TGTGCCAGCAGTTACATCACGGGCAGGGTGGGGTACAATGAGCAGTTCTTC. It yields the protein CASSYITGRVGYNEQFF.

The count of this clone is one. For the CDR3, the DNA is TGTGCCAGCAATGGAGCAGATACGCAGTATTTT. Its translation is CASNGADTQYF. V usage is TRBV6-6 and J usage is TRBJ2-3; D is unresolved. The CDR3 contains 11 residues. Per the germline V gene, CDR1 is MNHNY and CDR2 is SVGAGI (reference sequence). V lost 7 bases and J lost 4, with 6 bases in between.

This sequence joins TRBV7-2 and TRBJ1-5, with TRBD1 as a possible D gene (5 bases). CDR1 is SGHTA and CDR2 is FQGNSA in the germline V gene. Trimming removed 1 base from V and 6 bases from J, with 13 bases in between. The CDR3 consists of 15 residues. CDR3 loop: CASSLGLGEAQPQHF. CDR3 DNA: TGTGCCAGCAGCTTAGGTCTAGGGGAGGCTCAGCCCCAGCATTTT.

This clone was observed once. This chain links TRBV10-2 with TRBJ2-3; 9 bases are a match to TRBD2. The CDR3 extends over 14 amino acids. Losses at the gene ends were 6 bases for V and 2 bases for J; bases not matched to a gene: 3. Germline V lookup: CDR1 WSHSY, CDR2 SAAADI. The CDR3 DNA sequence: TGCGCCAGCAGCAGCGGGGGGATCACAGATACGCAGTATTTT. Translated, it gives CASSSGGITDTQYF.

This clone has more than one count but fewer than ten. J is TRBJ1-6 and V is TRBV18; the D is unclear. This CDR3 is 15 amino acids long. Germline V gene data show CDR1 as KGHSH and CDR2 as LQKENI. Trimming removed 6 bases at V and 7 bases at J, with 16 bases between. CDR3 sequence (DNA): TGTGCCAGCTCTTCGGAGCAAGGCCTGAATTCACCCCTCCACTTT. It specifies CASSSEQGLNSPLHF.

The chain combines TRBV7-2 with TRBJ1-2; possible D gene TRBD1, 5 bases. Germline-derived CDR1 and CDR2 are SGHTA and FQGNSA. The CDR3 totals 14 residues. V lost 3 bases and J lost 6, with 14 bases in between. The CDR3 DNA reads as TGTGCCAGCAGCTTTTATTTCGAGACAGATGGCTACACCTTC. It codes for CASSFYFETDGYTF. The variable domain in full, with the rest retrieved from reference TRBV7-2 and TRBJ1-2, is GAGVSQSPSNKVTEKGKDVELRCDPISGHTALYWYRQSLGQGLEFLIYFQGNSAPDKSGLPSDRFSAERTGGSVSTLTIQRTQQEDSAVYLCASSFYFETDGYTFGSGTRLTVV.

The J gene is TRBJ2-5, the V gene TRBV11-2; weak D call: TRBD2 (6 bases). There are 15 residues in the CDR3. CDR1 and CDR2 from the germline V gene are SGHAT and FQNNGV. Trimming pared 1 base from V and 4 bases from J, leaving 13 bases between. CDR3 nucleotide sequence: TGTGCCAGCAGCTTAGGAACTAGCTTGGGAGAGACCCAGTACTTC. Its translation is CASSLGTSLGETQYF.

This rearrangement joins TRBV4-3 to TRBJ1-2, with D unclear. There are 16 residues in the CDR3. Germline lookup yields CDR1 LGHNA and CDR2 YSLEER. The ends were cut back, 0 bases at V and 7 bases at J, with 18 bases in the middle. The CDR3 reads CASSQDYNYLLGGYTF. In DNA, the CDR3 is TGCGCCAGCAGCCAAGATTACAATTACCTCCTAGGTGGCTACACCTTC.

The CDR3 nucleotides are TGTGCCAGCAGTTCCCCAGGGGGCGCAGAGCAGTACTTC. This gives the protein CASSSPGGAEQYF. The chain carries TRBV12-3 or TRBV12-4 and TRBJ2-7; 8 bases agree with TRBD1. The CDR3 runs to 13 residues. After removal of 4 bases from V and 7 bases from J, the junction contained 6 bases not matched to a gene.

The chain carries TRBV7-2 and TRBJ2-7, with 8 bases lining up with TRBD1. Germline-derived CDR1 and CDR2 are SGHTA and FQGNSA. Losses at the gene ends were 6 bases for V and 6 bases for J; bases not matched to a gene: 7. The CDR3 contains 13 residues. The CDR3 sequence is CASSFDRGREQYF. The CDR3 region has the DNA TGTGCCAGCAGTTTCGACAGGGGCCGCGAGCAGTACTTC. Complete variable domain (other parts from reference TRBV7-2 and TRBJ2-7): GAGVSQSPSNKVTEKGKDVELRCDPISGHTALYWYRQSLGQGLEFLIYFQGNSAPDKSGLPSDRFSAERTGGSVSTLTIQRTQQEDSAVYLCASSFDRGREQYFGPGTRLTVT.

The V and J genes are TRBV3-1 (or the pseudogene TRBV3-2) and TRBJ1-5, with TRBD1 matching 8 bases. The CDR3 has 15 amino acids. V shed 1 base, J shed 6 bases, and the junction held 5 bases outside the gene matches. From germline, CDR1 is LGHDT and CDR2 YNNKEL (reference sequence). The CDR3 DNA follows: TGTGCCAGCAGCCAAGGGCAGGGGGCAATTCAGCCCCAGCATTTT. Its translation: CASSQGQGAIQPQHF.

This sequence joins TRBV15 and TRBJ1-1; D not certain. Per the germline V gene, CDR1 is LNHNV and CDR2 is YYDKDF (reference sequence). The V end lost 1 base, the J end lost 3 bases, and 9 bases lay between the germline ends. This CDR3 is 14 amino acids long. The CDR3 protein is CATSRAGIDTEAFF. CDR3 nucleotide sequence: TGTGCCACCAGCAGAGCCGGGATCGACACTGAAGCTTTCTTT.

The V and J genes are TRBV19 and TRBJ1-6; no clear D. The V gene lost 2 bases and the J gene lost 7 bases, with 21 bases spanning the gap. Germline CDR1 and CDR2: LNHDA and SQIVND (reference sequence). This CDR3 has 18 residues. CDR3 loop: CASSIIPSRGGSNSPLHF. In nucleotides, the CDR3 is TGTGCCAGTAGTATAATCCCCTCACGGGGAGGATCGAATTCACCCCTCCACTTT.

This chain joins TRBV13 and TRBJ2-3; D is possibly TRBD2 (5 bases). The CDR3 loop spans 15 amino acids. The V gene lost 4 bases and the J gene lost 1 base, with 12 bases spanning the gap. Germline loops: CDR1 PRHDT, CDR2 FYEKMQ (reference sequence). In DNA form, the CDR3 reads TGTGCCAGCAGCTCCCCCAGCGGACGCACAGATACGCAGTATTTT. It encodes CASSSPSGRTDTQYF.